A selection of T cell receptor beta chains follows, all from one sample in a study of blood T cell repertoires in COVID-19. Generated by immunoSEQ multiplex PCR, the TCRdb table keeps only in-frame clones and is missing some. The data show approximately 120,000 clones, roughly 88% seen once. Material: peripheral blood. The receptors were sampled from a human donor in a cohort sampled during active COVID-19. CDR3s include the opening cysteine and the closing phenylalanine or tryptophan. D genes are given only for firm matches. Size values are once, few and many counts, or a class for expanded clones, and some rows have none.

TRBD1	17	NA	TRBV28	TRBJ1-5	TGTGCCAGCAGTTCCCGCATCGGACAGGGAAGCAATCAGCCCCAGCATTTT	CASSSRIGQGSNQPQHF
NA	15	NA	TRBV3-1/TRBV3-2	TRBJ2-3	TGTGCCAGCAGCCAAGGCGGACAACCCTTCGATACGCAGTATTTT	CASSQGGQPFDTQYF
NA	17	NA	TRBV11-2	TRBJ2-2	TGTGCCAGCAGCGCCCGACTTGGCGGGGAGAACACCGGGGAGCTGTTTTTT	CASSARLGGENTGELFF
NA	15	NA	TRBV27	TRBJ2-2	TGTGCCAGCAGTTTTGACTTATTAAACACCGGGGAGCTGTTTTTT	CASSFDLLNTGELFF
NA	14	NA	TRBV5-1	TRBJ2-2	TGCGCCAGCAGCTCCCAACTGAGCACCGGGGAGCTGTTTTTT	CASSSQLSTGELFF
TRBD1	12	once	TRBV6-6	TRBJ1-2	TGTGCCAGCAGCCTTCAGGGGGACGGCTACACCTTC	CASSLQGDGYTF
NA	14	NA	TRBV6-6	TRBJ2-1	TGTGCCAGCGGCGGGGCAGTCCTCTACAATGAGCAGTTCTTC	CASGGAVLYNEQFF
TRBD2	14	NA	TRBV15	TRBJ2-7	TGTGCCACCAGCAGAGAGCGGGGGGCCTACGAGCAGTACTTC	CATSRERGAYEQYF
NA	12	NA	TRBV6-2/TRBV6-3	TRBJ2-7	TGTGCCAGCAGTTCCCTCTTCTACGAGCAGTACTTC	CASSSLFYEQYF
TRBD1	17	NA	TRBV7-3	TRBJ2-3	TGTGCCAGCAGCTTAAGGGGACAGGGAGATGACGGAGATACGCAGTATTTT	CASSLRGQGDDGDTQYF
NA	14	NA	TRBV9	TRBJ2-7	TGTGCCAGCAGCGTGACGGGAACGACGCGGGAGCAGTACTTC	CASSVTGTTREQYF
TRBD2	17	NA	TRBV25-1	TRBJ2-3	TGTGCCAGCAGTGATTCCGGGCGGGGGGCCCTGTCCGATACGCAGTATTTT	CASSDSGRGALSDTQYF
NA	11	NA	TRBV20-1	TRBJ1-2	TGCAGTGCTAATAACCAGAATGGCTACACCTTC	CSANNQNGYTF
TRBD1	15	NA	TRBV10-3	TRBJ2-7	TGTGCCATCAGTGAGTCAACAGGGACAGGGTACGAGCAGTACTTC	CAISESTGTGYEQYF
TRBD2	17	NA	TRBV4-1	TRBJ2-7	TGCGCCAGCAGCCAAGGGATGACTAGCGGGAGGTACGACGAGCAGTACTTC	CASSQGMTSGRYDEQYF
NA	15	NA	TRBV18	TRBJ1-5	TGTGTCAGCTCGCCCAGAATTAATTCCAATCAGCCCCAGCATTTT	CVSSPRINSNQPQHF
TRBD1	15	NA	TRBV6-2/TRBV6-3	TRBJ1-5	TGTGCCAGCAGTTACAGGACAGGGGGGGACCAGCCCCAGCATTTT	CASSYRTGGDQPQHF
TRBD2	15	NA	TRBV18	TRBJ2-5	TGTGCCAGCTCCCCGACCTTAGCGGGAGGAGAGACCCAGTACTTC	CASSPTLAGGETQYF
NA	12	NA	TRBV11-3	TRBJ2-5	TGTGCCAGCAGCTTAACCGGAGAGACCCAGTACTTC	CASSLTGETQYF
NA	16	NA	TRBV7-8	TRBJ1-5	TGTGCCAGCAGCCCGAGTGCGGGCGTCAGCAATCAGCCCCAGCATTTT	CASSPSAGVSNQPQHF
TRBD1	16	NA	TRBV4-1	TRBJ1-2	TGCGCCAGCAGCCAAGTTGGGACAGGGAATAGGTATGGCTACACCTTC	CASSQVGTGNRYGYTF
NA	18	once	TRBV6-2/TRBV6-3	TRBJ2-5	TGTGCCAGCAGTTATTCCCCCCTGACAGGTTCCTCACAAGAGACCCAGTACTTC	CASSYSPLTGSSQETQYF